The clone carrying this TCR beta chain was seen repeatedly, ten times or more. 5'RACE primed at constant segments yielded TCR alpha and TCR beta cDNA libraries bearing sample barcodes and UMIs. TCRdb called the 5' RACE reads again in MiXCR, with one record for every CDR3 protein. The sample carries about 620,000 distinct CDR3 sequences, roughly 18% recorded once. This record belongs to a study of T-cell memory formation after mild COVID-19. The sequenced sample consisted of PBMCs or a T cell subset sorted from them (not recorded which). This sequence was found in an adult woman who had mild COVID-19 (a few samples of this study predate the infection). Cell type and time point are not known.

Here the CDR3 DNA reads TGTGCCAGCAGCTTGGGCACACAAGAGACCCAGTACTTC. Protein: CASSLGTQETQYF. The rearrangement joins TRBV3-1 to TRBJ2-5; no clear D. CDR1 and CDR2 (germline): LGHDT, YNNKEL (reference sequence). The CDR3 runs to 13 residues. V shed 5 bases and J shed 2 bases, with 9 bases lying between them.